Presented here are 32 T cell receptor beta chains from one specimen sequenced in a study of human T cells and chemical hapten exposure. The time point: patch test 2, 6 weeks after DPC sensitization. The sample's treatment: therapeutic diphenylcyclopropenone sensitization with weekly scalp DPC. TCRdb reprocessed the RACE reads via MiXCR and lists one record per CDR3 protein. This table holds about 380,000 distinct CDR3 sequences, about 6.9% found once. The starting material was whole blood, obtained in connection with sensitization to the hapten diphenylcyclopropenone (DPC). All receptors derive from a woman aged 18-35 years with alopecia areata. Some clones in this sample may be carry-over from other donors' samples.

This clonotype has just a few counts. The chain carries TRBV7-2 and TRBJ1-2; possibly TRBD1 for D (5 bases). Germline V gene sequence: CDR1 SGHTA, CDR2 FQGNSA. V lost 2 bases and J lost 1, with 17 bases in between. This CDR3 region has 17 residues. Here the CDR3 DNA reads TGTGCCAGCAGCTTAAAATTGTCAGGGACCGTTAACTATGGCTACACCTTC. Its protein is CASSLKLSGTVNYGYTF.

This clonotype was recorded at least ten times. The rearrangement joins TRBV4-1 to TRBJ1-1; D is undetermined. The CDR3 loop spans 14 amino acids. Germline V gene sequence: CDR1 MGHRA, CDR2 YSYEKL. V dropped 4 bases and J dropped 4 bases, with 13 bases sitting between them. CDR3 sequence reads: CASSLPTRSTEAFF. CDR3 in DNA: TGCGCCAGCAGCCTTCCGACTCGCTCCACTGAAGCTTTCTTT.

This clonotype was counted ten times or more. CDR3 protein: CSARVDSLGYTF. DNA for the CDR3: TGCAGTGCTAGAGTGGACAGCCTCGGCTACACCTTC. The chain recombines TRBV20-1 with TRBJ1-2, with D perhaps TRBD1 (6 bases). The CDR3 contains 12 residues. Germline V gene data show CDR1 as DFQATT and CDR2 as SNEGSKA (reference sequence). Trimming removed 1 base at V and 8 bases at J, with 11 bases between.

In its sample, this clonotype is medium-sized. The chain is built from TRBV4-3 and TRBJ1-1, with D hard to call. Trimming took off 4 bases at V and 7 bases at J, with 13 bases between the two ends. The germline CDR1 and CDR2 sequences are LGHNA and YSLEER. The CDR3 length is 13 residues. CDR3 sequence: CASSPEAESEAFF. The CDR3, as DNA: TGCGCCAGCAGCCCCGAGGCCGAGAGTGAAGCTTTCTTT.

The table lists this clonotype with many counts. The V and J genes are TRBV5-6 and TRBJ1-2; D unclear. The CDR3 spans 13 residues. V was shortened by 0 bases and J by 4 bases, with 7 bases between the two germline ends. Per germline, CDR1 SGHDT and CDR2 YYEEEE. DNA for the CDR3: TGTGCCAGCAGCTTGGAGGCCAGCTATGGCTACACCTTC. Translation gives CASSLEASYGYTF. The full variable domain, completed using reference TRBV5-6 and TRBJ1-2, is DAGVTQSPTHLIKTRGQQVTLRCSPKSGHDTVSWYQQALGQGPQFIFQYYEEEERQRGNFPDRFSGHQFPNYSSELNVNALLLGDSALYLCASSLEASYGYTFGSGTRLTVV.

This clonotype has only a few counts. The chain recombines TRBV12-3 or TRBV12-4 with TRBJ1-3; D perhaps matches TRBD1 (5 bases). Deletions cut 3 bases from V and 2 bases from J, with 14 bases between. The CDR3 length is 16 residues. In DNA, the CDR3 is TGTGCCAGCAGTTTCGGGGACCCAGCCACTGGAAACACCATATATTTT. Protein product: CASSFGDPATGNTIYF.

This clonotype has at least ten counts. The genes are TRBV20-1 and TRBJ2-7; 11 bases align to TRBD2. V lost 3 bases, J lost 0 bases, and 1 base stayed unmatched. This CDR3 spans 14 amino acids. Germline V gene sequence: CDR1 DFQATT, CDR2 SNEGSKA (reference sequence). The CDR3 protein is CSARGLADSYEQYF. In DNA form, the CDR3 reads TGCAGTGCTAGGGGACTAGCGGACTCCTACGAGCAGTACTTC.

V is TRBV10-3 and J is TRBJ2-1; 12 bases agree with TRBD2. V was clipped by 6 bases and J by 4 bases; unmatched bases: 4. From germline, CDR1 is ENHRY and CDR2 SYGVKD. The CDR3 loop spans 15 amino acids. The CDR3 DNA follows: TGTGCCATCAGCCCGACTAGCGGGGGTTACAATGAGCAGTTCTTC. Amino acid sequence: CAISPTSGGYNEQFF.

This clonotype was picked up many times. The V call is TRBV6-2 or TRBV6-3, the J call TRBJ2-6; unclear D gene. Germline V gene sequence: CDR1 MNHEY, CDR2 SVGEGT. V was pared by 8 bases and J by 0 bases, with 5 bases between. This CDR3 is 13 amino acids long. CDR3 loop: CASHVSGANVLTF. DNA for the CDR3: TGTGCCAGCCACGTCTCTGGGGCCAACGTCCTGACTTTC.

In this sample, this clonotype turned up a few times. The chain's CDR3 is CATQGHMNTEAFF. The DNA of the CDR3 is TGTGCCACGCAGGGACATATGAACACTGAAGCTTTCTTT. The V gene is TRBV2, the J gene TRBJ1-1; possibly TRBD1 for D (6 bases). CDR3 size: 13 residues. Trimming took off 10 bases at V and 0 bases at J, with 12 bases between the two ends. Germline V lookup: CDR1 SNHLY, CDR2 FYNNEI.

There are many counts of this clonotype. The CDR3 spells CASRSGLAYNSPLHF. CDR3 in DNA: TGTGCCAGCAGGTCAGGGTTGGCCTATAATTCACCCCTCCACTTT. The V call is TRBV6-5, the J call TRBJ1-6; TRBD1 might be the D (5 bases). CDR1 is MNHEY, CDR2 SVGAGI, per germline. The V and J ends lost 6 bases and 2 bases respectively, with 11 bases between them. The length of the CDR3 is 15 residues.

This clonotype has a count of ten or more. The J gene is TRBJ2-3, the V gene TRBV4-3, with a weak D call TRBD2 (5 bases). Germline-derived CDR1 and CDR2 are LGHNA and YSLEER. This CDR3 is built from 15 residues. V was shortened by 4 bases and J by 2 bases, with 13 bases between the two germline ends. This chain's CDR3 is CASSLNSAVTDTQYF. DNA for the CDR3: TGCGCCAGCAGCCTGAATTCAGCGGTCACAGATACGCAGTATTTT.

This clonotype was detected many times. V usage is TRBV6-5 and J usage is TRBJ2-5; D might be TRBD1 or TRBD2, each matching 5 bases. The germline CDR1 and CDR2 sequences are MNHEY and SVGAGI. V lost 3 bases and J 5 bases, leaving 13 bases between the germline ends. CDR3 size: 14 residues. The CDR3 loop is CASSYGGTGETQYF. CDR3 bases: TGTGCCAGCAGTTATGGTGGGACGGGGGAGACCCAGTACTTC.

This clonotype has only a few counts. The V gene is TRBV5-1, the J gene TRBJ2-7, with D possibly being TRBD1 (6 bases). Germline V gene lookup returns CDR1 SGHRS and CDR2 YFSETQ. The CDR3 runs to 13 residues. The germline V and J ends were trimmed by 3 bases and 2 bases, with 9 bases remaining between them. The CDR3 DNA follows: TGCGCCAGCAGCTCGGACAGCACCTACGAGCAGTACTTC. Translating gives CASSSDSTYEQYF. Filled out from reference TRBV5-1 and TRBJ2-7, the complete variable domain reads KAGVTQTPRYLIKTRGQQVTLSCSPISGHRSVSWYQQTPGQGLQFLFEYFSETQRNKGNFPGRFSGRQFSNSRSEMNVSTLELGDSALYLCASSSDSTYEQYFGPGTRLTVT.

In this sample, this clonotype turned up once. The chain employs TRBV4-3 and TRBJ2-5, with a weak D call TRBD2 (6 bases). The CDR3 is 15 amino acids. Germline V lookup: CDR1 LGHNA, CDR2 YSLEER. V lost 2 bases and J 0 bases, leaving 10 bases between the germline ends. The CDR3 loop is CASSQPRGYQETQYF. In DNA form, the CDR3 reads TGCGCCAGCAGCCAACCCCGGGGGTACCAAGAGACCCAGTACTTC.

The chain employs TRBV6-5 and TRBJ1-1; D is uncertain. The V gene's germline CDR1 is MNHEY and CDR2 SVGAGI. The ends were cut back, 3 bases at V and 5 bases at J, with 13 bases in the middle. The CDR3 totals 14 residues. The CDR3: CASSYGGSLTEAFF. The DNA of the CDR3 is TGTGCCAGCAGTTATGGAGGATCATTAACTGAAGCTTTCTTT.

This clonotype was counted a few times. The chain combines TRBV5-4 with TRBJ2-5; 10 nucleotides line up with TRBD2. Trimming removed 0 bases from V and 2 bases from J; junction bases left unmatched: 7. Germline loops: CDR1 SGHNT, CDR2 YYREEE (reference sequence). CDR3 length equals 17 residues. CDR3 DNA sequence: TGTGCCAGCAGCTTGGGACTAGCGGGCTCTATTCAAGAGACCCAGTACTTC. Translated: CASSLGLAGSIQETQYF.

This clonotype was picked up many times. CDR3 in amino acids: CSVVRTEAFF. The CDR3 coding sequence is TGCAGCGTTGTGAGGACTGAAGCTTTCTTT. The rearrangement uses TRBV29-1 and TRBJ1-1; D call uncertain. Trimming shortened V by 4 bases and J by 5 bases, and 5 bases separated the two germline ends. Germline V gene sequence: CDR1 SQVTM, CDR2 ANQGSEA. The CDR3 is 10 residues long.

This clonotype showed up just a few times. The J gene is TRBJ1-1, the V gene TRBV9, with a possible D match to TRBD1 (5 bases). Trimming pared 4 bases from V and 4 bases from J, leaving 14 bases between. The CDR3 totals 14 residues. Germline CDR1 SGDLS, CDR2 YYNGEE. Here the CDR3 reads CASSTFPGTTEAFF. As DNA, the CDR3 is TGTGCCAGCAGCACCTTCCCAGGGACCACTGAAGCTTTCTTT.

This clonotype was recorded at least ten times. The gene calls are TRBV5-1 and TRBJ1-4; D is perhaps TRBD1 (5 bases). The CDR3 length is 15 residues. Germline V gene lookup returns CDR1 SGHRS and CDR2 YFSETQ. V shed 0 bases and J shed 5 bases, with 11 bases lying between them. For the CDR3, the DNA is TGCGCCAGCAGCTTGGGGGGACCGGAGAATGAAAAACTGTTTTTT. This encodes CASSLGGPENEKLFF.

This clonotype was seen many times. V is TRBV4-2 and J is TRBJ2-1; D not certain. This CDR3 is built from 16 residues. CDR1 LGHNA and CDR2 YNFKEQ come from the germline V gene. The V end was cut by 3 bases, the J end by 14 bases, with 26 bases between. The CDR3 spells CASSHPRSLSSPQEFF. The DNA for the CDR3 is TGTGCCAGCAGCCACCCCAGATCCCTGTCCTCGCCCCAAGAGTTCTTC.

This clonotype was picked up a small number of times. V is TRBV4-1 and J is TRBJ2-7, with a weak D call TRBD1 (6 bases). The CDR3 spans 16 residues. V lost 1 base to trimming and J lost 4 bases, with 17 bases between them. Germline V lookup: CDR1 MGHRA, CDR2 YSYEKL. This CDR3 is CASSQGQGPDGYEQYF. Here the CDR3 DNA reads TGCGCCAGCAGCCAAGGCCAGGGGCCCGATGGTTACGAGCAGTACTTC.

This clonotype came up many times. The chain links TRBV5-1 to TRBJ1-1; D gene ambiguous. The CDR3 covers 13 residues. The V gene lost 0 bases and the J gene lost 8 bases, with 11 bases spanning the gap. Germline values: CDR1 SGHRS, CDR2 YFSETQ. The CDR3 nucleotides are TGCGCCAGCAGCTTGGAGGTCAGCCCCGAAGCTTTCTTT. This gives the protein CASSLEVSPEAFF.

This clonotype was counted ten times or more. The chain uses TRBV20-1 and TRBJ2-7; D gene ambiguous. The V end lost 3 bases, the J end lost 4 bases, and 7 bases lay between the germline ends. This CDR3 contains 11 residues. CDR1 and CDR2 from the germline V gene are DFQATT and SNEGSKA (reference sequence). The CDR3 here is CSASEGYEQYF. The CDR3 nucleotides read TGCAGTGCTAGTGAAGGATACGAGCAGTACTTC.

The sample holds many counts of this clonotype. The chain has TRBV11-2 and TRBJ1-2, with no clear D. V was cut by 1 base and J by 5 bases, with 8 bases left in between. This CDR3 is built from 13 residues. The germline V gene encodes CDR1 SGHAT and CDR2 FQNNGV. The CDR3 loop is CASSLAQTYGYTF. The CDR3, as DNA: TGTGCCAGCAGCTTAGCCCAGACATATGGCTACACCTTC.

This clonotype was detected a few times. This chain connects TRBV12-3 or TRBV12-4 to TRBJ2-2, with 7 bases aligning to TRBD1. The CDR3 has 16 amino acids. The ends lost 5 bases at V and 0 bases at J; junction bases unmatched: 6. In DNA form, the CDR3 reads TGTGCCAGCAGTGACTGGGGACAGTCGAACACCGGGGAGCTGTTTTTT. Protein product: CASSDWGQSNTGELFF.

This clonotype showed up just a few times. The chain recombines TRBV7-8 with TRBJ2-3; 11 bases fit TRBD2. V shed 5 bases and J 6 bases; nucleotides not matched to a gene: 13. Germline values: CDR1 SGHVS, CDR2 FQNEAQ. The CDR3 covers 17 residues. The CDR3 loop reads CASSRSFSGGARDTQYF. In DNA, the CDR3 is TGTGCCAGCAGCCGATCGTTTAGCGGGGGGGCGAGGGATACGCAGTATTTT.

This clonotype was detected ten times or more. The rearrangement joins TRBV6-5 to TRBJ1-4; D call uncertain. The CDR3 runs 14 residues. Germline V lookup: CDR1 MNHEY, CDR2 SVGAGI. The V and J ends lost 6 bases and 4 bases respectively, with 12 bases between them. The CDR3 DNA is TGTGCCAGCAGCCTAACATACAGTAATGAAAAACTGTTTTTT. It yields the protein CASSLTYSNEKLFF.

This clonotype was found many times. The chain recombines TRBV6-4 with TRBJ2-3, with D perhaps given as TRBD1 or TRBD2 (5 bases each). The germline V gene encodes CDR1 MRHNA and CDR2 SNTAGT. CDR3 length: 15 amino acids. The V and J ends lost 3 bases and 2 bases respectively, with 12 bases between them. CDR3 in DNA: TGTGCCAGCAGTGATGGGACCAGAGACACAGATACGCAGTATTTT. Translating gives CASSDGTRDTDTQYF.

This clonotype showed up many times. The chain links TRBV12-3 or TRBV12-4 to TRBJ1-4; TRBD1 might be the D (5 bases). The CDR3 runs 13 residues. Trimming took 8 bases from V and 7 from J, leaving 14 bases between them. The CDR3 reads CASGGGDGEKLFF. The CDR3 nucleotides read TGTGCCAGCGGTGGGGGGGATGGTGAAAAACTGTTTTTT.

This clonotype was seen ten or more times. This chain connects TRBV6-1 to TRBJ2-3; 13 bases align to TRBD2. After removal of 4 bases from V and 9 bases from J, the junction contained 13 bases not matched to a gene. Germline lookup yields CDR1 MNHNS and CDR2 SASEGT. The length of the CDR3 is 17 residues. The CDR3 DNA reads as TGTGCCAGCAGTGTGCATCCGACTAGCGGGGGGCCGGGCACGCAGTATTTT. This codes for CASSVHPTSGGPGTQYF.

The rearrangement uses TRBV12-3 or TRBV12-4 and TRBJ2-1; D gene ambiguous. This CDR3 spans 13 amino acids. Trimming shortened V by 1 base and J by 9 bases, and 10 bases separated the two germline ends. CDR3 sequence reads: CASSLVEYAEQFF. CDR3 sequence (DNA): TGTGCCAGCAGTTTAGTAGAGTACGCTGAGCAGTTCTTC.